These 20 T cell receptor beta chains were all obtained from the same sample, sequenced in a study of blood T cells in healthy people across ages. Together with a sample-barcoded 5' primer, a J-beta primer mix was included in a second PCR lasting roughly 6 to 12 cycles. TCRdb redid the calling of the 5' RACE reads with MiXCR, one entry per CDR3 protein. This sample has about 1.6 million distinct CDR3 sequences, with roughly 30% found just once. Sequencing was performed on blood. The receptor source for this set is a woman aged 25 to 39 in good health.

This chain links TRBV2 with TRBJ1-2, with no clear D. V was pared by 1 base and J by 7 bases, with 7 bases between. The CDR3 is 12 residues long. Germline CDR1 reads SNHLY; CDR2 reads FYNNEI. The CDR3 DNA is TGTGCCAGCAGTGAAGGGGGAGGTGGCTACACCTTC. Its protein is CASSEGGGGYTF.

The chain links TRBV6-2 or TRBV6-3 to TRBJ2-5; 7 nucleotides agree with TRBD2. The CDR3 sequence is 16 residues long. Germline CDR1 reads MNHEY; CDR2 reads SVGEGT. V was pared by 2 bases and J by 0 bases, with 6 bases of the junction left unmatched. DNA for the CDR3: TGTGCCAGCAGTTACGACCTGGGAGGGTACCAAGAGACCCAGTACTTC. Amino acid sequence: CASSYDLGGYQETQYF.

This clonotype has ten or more counts. The rearrangement joins TRBV29-1 to TRBJ2-1; TRBD2 agrees at 14 bases. The CDR3 sequence is 14 residues long. The V gene's germline CDR1 is SQVTM and CDR2 ANQGSEA. V shed 7 bases, J shed 7 bases, and the junction held 6 bases outside the gene matches. In DNA, the CDR3 is TGCAGCGCTGGGACTAGCGGGAGAGGGAATGAGCAGTTCTTC. It translates to CSAGTSGRGNEQFF.

This clonotype was observed a few times. The V gene is TRBV20-1, the J gene TRBJ2-7; either TRBD1 or TRBD2 may fit D (6 bases each). Trimming stripped 6 bases from V and 7 bases from J, with 10 bases between. Germline V CDR1 and CDR2: DFQATT, SNEGSKA (reference sequence). This CDR3 spans 10 amino acids. In DNA, the CDR3 is TGCAGTGCAGGGGGGCTGGAGCAGTACTTC. Encoded protein: CSAGGLEQYF.

This clonotype was found a few times. This chain links TRBV7-2 with TRBJ1-2, with TRBD1 as a possible D gene (5 bases). The CDR3 contains 15 residues. Deletions cut 1 base from V and 1 base from J, with 10 bases between. CDR1 and CDR2 (germline): SGHTA, FQGNSA. CDR3 nucleotides: TGTGCCAGCAGCTTAGTTTCGGGGGTTAACTATGGCTACACCTTC. Its translation is CASSLVSGVNYGYTF.

This clonotype was seen a handful of times. The chain uses TRBV28 and TRBJ2-1; the D gene is possibly TRBD2 (5 bases). The CDR3 covers 14 residues. Trimming cost V 7 bases and J 0 bases, with 10 bases left between them. From germline, CDR1 is MDHEN and CDR2 SYDVKM. In nucleotides, the CDR3 is TGTGCCAGCAAAGGAGGTGGCTCCTACAATGAGCAGTTCTTC. Protein product: CASKGGGSYNEQFF.

The CDR3 loop reads CASSLYPPVVSNQPQHF. As DNA, the CDR3 is TGTGCCAGCAGCTTATACCCCCCTGTGGTGAGCAATCAGCCCCAGCATTTT. The chain joins TRBV7-2 to TRBJ1-5; D gene ambiguous. CDR1 SGHTA and CDR2 FQGNSA come from the germline V gene. The CDR3 covers 17 residues. Trimming stripped 2 bases from V and 1 base from J, with 15 bases between.

This sequence joins TRBV27 and TRBJ2-1, with 12 bases lining up with TRBD2. Trimming cost V 8 bases and J 6 bases; bases outside gene matches: 8. Germline V gene data show CDR1 as MNHEY and CDR2 as SMNVEV (reference sequence). The CDR3 is made up of 15 amino acids. CDR3 amino acids: CASRSGGLAGNEQFF. CDR3 coding DNA: TGTGCCAGCCGCTCGGGGGGACTAGCGGGCAATGAGCAGTTCTTC.

The table lists this clonotype with many counts. The genes are TRBV29-1 and TRBJ2-7; D unclear. V dropped 2 bases and J dropped 0 bases, with 8 bases sitting between them. This CDR3 is 13 amino acids long. CDR1 and CDR2 (germline): SQVTM, ANQGSEA. CDR3 sequence reads: CSVEREGSYEQYF. CDR3 sequence (DNA): TGCAGCGTTGAAAGGGAAGGCTCCTACGAGCAGTACTTC.

About this clonotype: Possible read error: a much larger clone is one base away. The rearrangement links TRBV4-1 to TRBJ2-7; D is uncertain. This CDR3 comprises 11 residues. From germline, CDR1 is MGHRA and CDR2 YSYEKL. CDR3 in DNA: TGCGCCAGCAACCAAGCTAGAGAGCAGTACTTC. Its translation is CASNQAREQYF.

The V call is TRBV20-1, the J call TRBJ1-1; possible D gene TRBD1, 5 bases. The CDR3 extends over 14 amino acids. The ends were cut back, 4 bases at V and 3 bases at J, with 15 bases in the middle. Germline values: CDR1 DFQATT, CDR2 SNEGSKA (reference sequence). In nucleotides, the CDR3 is TGCAGTGCTATACTAGGGGTTCGAGACACTGAAGCTTTCTTT. This gives the protein CSAILGVRDTEAFF.

The sample holds a few counts of this clonotype. The rearrangement joins TRBV12-3 or TRBV12-4 to TRBJ2-1, with 8 nucleotides matching TRBD1. The V gene end was trimmed by 3 bases and the J gene end by 13 bases; junction bases not matched to a gene: 5. The CDR3 is 12 amino acids. The CDR3 coding sequence is TGTGCCAGCAGTTTCTCAACAGGGGGACAGTTCTTC. Translating it yields CASSFSTGGQFF.

This clonotype was detected once. The V gene is TRBV29-1, the J gene TRBJ1-2; D might be TRBD1 (5 bases). This CDR3 is 11 amino acids long. Germline-derived CDR1 and CDR2 are SQVTM and ANQGSEA. V was clipped by 3 bases and J by 10 bases, with 12 bases between them. CDR3 DNA: TGCAGCGTTGACAGGGCCGTAGACTACACCTTC. Its translation: CSVDRAVDYTF.

This chain links TRBV24-1 with TRBJ1-1; D ambiguous. Trimming took 4 bases from V and 4 from J, leaving 21 bases between them. Germline assignment: CDR1 KGHDR and CDR2 SFDVKD. CDR3 length equals 17 residues. The CDR3 bases are TGTGCCACCAGTGAGTGTAGGGAGGGCTTACGAGGCACTGAAGCTTTCTTT. This gives the protein CATSECREGLRGTEAFF.

V usage is TRBV12-3 or TRBV12-4 and J usage is TRBJ1-5; 8 positions match TRBD1. The V segment lost 3 bases and the J segment 5 bases; nucleotides outside the gene matches: 6. This CDR3 contains 15 residues. Here the CDR3 reads CASSFGNRGYQPQHF. CDR3 nucleotide sequence: TGTGCCAGCAGTTTTGGGAACAGGGGGTATCAGCCCCAGCATTTT.

This clonotype was counted ten times or more. This sequence joins TRBV20-1 and TRBJ2-7; 7 nucleotides agree with TRBD2. This CDR3 is 14 amino acids long. CDR1 and CDR2 from the germline V gene are DFQATT and SNEGSKA (reference sequence). Trimming at V came to 4 bases and at J to 2 bases, leaving 8 bases not matched to a gene. Here the CDR3 DNA reads TGCAGTGCTACCGGGACTAAGGCCACCTACGAGCAGTACTTC. Translated: CSATGTKATYEQYF.

This clonotype has a handful of counts. The rearrangement uses TRBV9 and TRBJ2-7, with TRBD1 matching 8 bases. This CDR3 is 16 amino acids long. Trimming cost V 3 bases and J 2 bases; bases outside gene matches: 10. In germline, CDR1 is SGDLS, CDR2 YYNGEE. CDR3 protein: CASSGSGGLGAYEQYF. The CDR3 coding sequence is TGTGCCAGCAGCGGATCAGGGGGCCTCGGGGCCTACGAGCAGTACTTC.

The chain joins TRBV7-2 to TRBJ1-5; TRBD1 is a possible D gene (5 bases). Germline CDR1 is SGHTA and CDR2 is FQGNSA. The germline V and J ends were trimmed by 1 base and 2 bases, with 15 bases remaining between them. The CDR3 runs to 17 residues. The CDR3 bases are TGTGCCAGCAGCTTAGATATTATGTGGGACGGCAATCAGCCCCAGCATTTT. This sequence encodes CASSLDIMWDGNQPQHF. Using reference TRBV7-2 and TRBJ1-5 for the parts outside the CDR3, the full variable domain is GAGVSQSPSNKVTEKGKDVELRCDPISGHTALYWYRQSLGQGLEFLIYFQGNSAPDKSGLPSDRFSAERTGGSVSTLTIQRTQQEDSAVYLCASSLDIMWDGNQPQHFGDGTRLSIL.

The table lists this clonotype with a few counts. J is TRBJ1-2 and V is TRBV20-1; no clear D. This CDR3 comprises 13 residues. Germline-derived CDR1 and CDR2 are DFQATT and SNEGSKA (reference sequence). The V end was cut by 3 bases, the J end by 7 bases, with 15 bases between. CDR3 bases: TGCAGTGCTAGCGGTCAGATAGGTAGTGGCTACACCTTC. Its translation: CSASGQIGSGYTF.

The rearrangement uses TRBV30 and TRBJ1-4, with D unresolved. Trimming pared 2 bases from V and 0 bases from J, leaving 7 bases between. The CDR3 contains 14 residues. CDR1 GTSNPN and CDR2 SVGIG come from the germline V gene (reference sequence). CDR3 region: CAWSLWATNEKLFF. For the CDR3, the DNA is TGTGCCTGGAGTCTCTGGGCAACTAATGAAAAACTGTTTTTT.